The next 26 T cell receptor beta chains were all read from a single sample in a study of shared clonotypes between healthy human individuals. The protocol was immunoSEQ multiplex PCR, while the TCRdb copy is restricted to in-frame clones and leaves out a portion. This sample has some 2.4 million clones, with 90% to 95% found just once. The sequencing sample was made of naive CD4+ T cells from PBMCs. Subset given: CD45RA+ positively selected. The receptors stem from a man aged 18 to 30 in good health. Some clones in this sample may be carry-over from other donors' samples.

V usage is TRBV11-3 and J usage is TRBJ2-1; D not resolved. Trimming stripped 5 bases from V and 0 bases from J, with 17 bases between. The CDR3 loop spans 17 amino acids. Germline V gene sequence: CDR1 SGHNT, CDR2 YENEEA. The CDR3 DNA reads as TGTGCCAGCAGCACGGACGGACCCCGCAGCTCCTACAATGAGCAGTTCTTC. Translated, it gives CASSTDGPRSSYNEQFF.

This clone has a handful of counts. In DNA form, the CDR3 reads TGTGCCAGCAGCTTGCTGAGGGCCCATGAGCAGTTCTTC. Translation: CASSLLRAHEQFF. The chain links TRBV5-8 to TRBJ2-1, with D perhaps TRBD2 (5 bases). The germline CDR1 and CDR2 sequences are SGHTS and YDEGEE. V was clipped by 1 base and J by 8 bases, with 10 bases between them. This CDR3 region has 13 residues.

The chain links TRBV11-1 to TRBJ2-1; D uncertain. V was trimmed by 5 bases and J by 7 bases, leaving 15 bases between them. The CDR3 is 14 amino acids. Looked up from germline, CDR1 is SGHAT and CDR2 is FQDESV (reference sequence). The CDR3 nucleotides read TGTGCCAGCAGCCCCCGGGTAGAAATGAATGAGCAGTTCTTC. Amino acid sequence: CASSPRVEMNEQFF.

This clone was picked up one time. CDR3 DNA sequence: TGTGCCAGCTCCGGAACAGTCGGGGCCAACGTCCTGACTTTC. It encodes CASSGTVGANVLTF. V and J are TRBV7-2 and TRBJ2-6; D is undetermined. The germline V gene encodes CDR1 SGHTA and CDR2 FQGNSA. Trimming stripped 8 bases from V and 4 bases from J, with 12 bases between. The CDR3 is 14 amino acids.

Concerning this clone itself: The same CDR3 is also encoded by other DNA sequences in this sample. The genes are TRBV7-9 and TRBJ1-1; D gene uncertain. In germline, CDR1 is SEHNR, CDR2 FQNEAQ (reference sequence). This CDR3 comprises 12 residues. Between the trimmed V and J ends, which lost 5 bases and 3 bases, there was a span of 7 bases. The DNA for the CDR3 is TGTGCCAGCAGCCCGGTTGACACTGAAGCTTTCTTT. Its protein product is CASSPVDTEAFF.

This clone was detected only a few times. The CDR3, as DNA: TGTGCCAGCTCGGGCTGGATTAATGAAAAACTGTTTTTT. Its protein product is CASSGWINEKLFF. The chain is built from TRBV18 and TRBJ1-4; no firm D call. The CDR3 runs 13 residues. The germline V gene has CDR1 KGHSH and CDR2 LQKENI. V was pared by 6 bases and J by 4 bases, with 9 bases between.

The chain links TRBV27 to TRBJ2-7; maybe TRBD2 (6 bases). The CDR3 extends over 13 amino acids. From germline, CDR1 is MNHEY and CDR2 SMNVEV (reference sequence). Trimming stripped 0 bases from V and 6 bases from J, with 9 bases between. The CDR3: CASSLSEGSEQYF. The CDR3 DNA is TGTGCCAGCAGTTTATCGGAGGGGTCCGAGCAGTACTTC.

V gene TRBV28 combines with J gene TRBJ1-1; 8 nucleotides match TRBD1. V shed 3 bases, J shed 0 bases, and the junction held 3 bases outside the gene matches. The CDR3 consists of 15 residues. Germline CDR1 is MDHEN and CDR2 is SYDVKM. The CDR3, as DNA: TGTGCCAGCAGTTTCAGGGGGCATATGAACACTGAAGCTTTCTTT. It translates to CASSFRGHMNTEAFF.

The chain combines TRBV5-1 with TRBJ2-3; TRBD1 agrees at 7 bases. V was pared by 3 bases and J by 6 bases, with 4 bases of the junction left unmatched. The CDR3 is 13 amino acids. Germline CDR1 reads SGHRS; CDR2 reads YFSETQ. The CDR3: CASSSQGVDTQYF. CDR3 in DNA: TGCGCCAGCAGCTCGCAGGGGGTGGATACGCAGTATTTT.

This clone was recorded once. The V call is TRBV29-1, the J call TRBJ1-4; D not resolved. Trimming shortened V by 6 bases and J by 3 bases, and 11 bases separated the two germline ends. The germline V gene encodes CDR1 SQVTM and CDR2 ANQGSEA. This CDR3 contains 13 residues. CDR3 in DNA: TGCAGCGTAATGGGTCGGGCTAATGAAAAACTGTTTTTT. Translation gives CSVMGRANEKLFF.

This clone showed up just once. The chain uses TRBV14 and TRBJ2-5; 10 bases line up with TRBD1. Germline trimming cut 4 bases from V and 2 bases from J; bases unmatched to any gene: 7. The CDR3 contains 16 residues. Germline V gene sequence: CDR1 SGHDN, CDR2 FVKESK. The chain's CDR3 is CASSPWTGGSQETQYF. Written as DNA, the CDR3 is TGTGCCAGCAGCCCTTGGACAGGGGGATCTCAAGAGACCCAGTACTTC.

Concerning this clone: Other nucleotide sequences in the sample specify the same CDR3. The chain links TRBV27 to TRBJ2-7; 9 nucleotides line up with TRBD2. Germline V gene sequence: CDR1 MNHEY, CDR2 SMNVEV (reference sequence). The ends lost 6 bases at V and 2 bases at J; junction bases unmatched: 2. This CDR3 has 13 amino acids. The CDR3 DNA follows: TGTGCCAGCAGGCGGGGGGGGGCCTACGAGCAGTACTTC. Residues: CASRRGGAYEQYF.

This chain joins TRBV6-5 and TRBJ2-1; D may be TRBD1 or TRBD2 (6 bases each). The CDR3 consists of 12 residues. Germline CDR1 MNHEY, CDR2 SVGAGI. V shed 5 bases and J shed 11 bases, with 13 bases lying between them. CDR3 sequence (DNA): TGTGCCAGCAGTACCTCCGGGGGCAAGCAGTTCTTC. Its protein is CASSTSGGKQFF.

This clone was seen just once. This chain uses TRBV2 with TRBJ2-7, with TRBD2 identical over 7 bases. The CDR3 contains 12 residues. Germline V gene sequence: CDR1 SNHLY, CDR2 FYNNEI. The trim removed 6 bases at V and 5 bases at J, leaving 4 bases unmatched. The CDR3 spells CASSQRDDEQYF. CDR3 in DNA: TGTGCCAGCAGCCAGCGGGACGACGAGCAGTACTTC. The full variable domain, its missing parts supplied by reference TRBV2 and TRBJ2-7, is EPEVTQTPSHQVTQMGQEVILRCVPISNHLYFYWYRQILGQKVEFLVSFYNNEISEKSEIFDDQFSVERPDGSNFTLKIRSTKLEDSAMYFCASSQRDDEQYFGPGTRLTVT.

The chain recombines TRBV7-2 with TRBJ2-3, with D possibly TRBD2 on 5 matching bases. Germline-derived CDR1 and CDR2 are SGHTA and FQGNSA. The germline V and J ends were trimmed by 2 bases and 3 bases, with 12 bases remaining between them. The CDR3 sequence is 15 residues long. The DNA of the CDR3 is TGTGCCAGCAGCTTACAGGTGTCGGGAACAGATACGCAGTATTTT. Its protein product is CASSLQVSGTDTQYF.

The chain joins TRBV25-1 to TRBJ2-2, with 7 bases identical to TRBD1. Germline loops: CDR1 MGHDK, CDR2 SYGVNS. V lost 6 bases, J lost 0 bases, and 10 bases stayed unmatched. The CDR3 covers 17 residues. CDR3 sequence reads: CASSVQRQGTNTGELFF. The CDR3 nucleotides are TGTGCCAGCAGCGTCCAACGACAGGGAACGAACACCGGGGAGCTGTTTTTT. Drawing the rest from reference TRBV25-1 and TRBJ2-2, the complete variable domain is EADIYQTPRYLVIGTGKKITLECSQTMGHDKMYWYQQDPGMELHLIHYSYGVNSTEKGDLSSESTVSRIRTEHFPLTLESARPSHTSQYLCASSVQRQGTNTGELFFGEGSRLTVL.

The rearrangement joins TRBV18 to TRBJ2-7, with 8 bases aligning to TRBD1. The germline V gene encodes CDR1 KGHSH and CDR2 LQKENI. The CDR3 contains 17 residues. V dropped 3 bases and J dropped 2; count of bases not matched to a gene: 12. CDR3 sequence reads: CASSPPGFADRAYEQYF. DNA for the CDR3: TGTGCCAGCTCACCCCCGGGTTTTGCGGACAGGGCCTACGAGCAGTACTTC.

This clone is a singleton in its sample. The chain combines TRBV2 with TRBJ2-1; TRBD2 matches 8 bases. After removal of 2 bases from V and 4 bases from J, the junction contained 10 bases not matched to a gene. This CDR3 contains 17 residues. CDR1 and CDR2 (germline): SNHLY, FYNNEI. The CDR3, as DNA: TGTGCCAGCAGTGAATTGTCCAGCGGGAGACTGTACAATGAGCAGTTCTTC. Protein: CASSELSSGRLYNEQFF.

The chain employs TRBV7-6 and TRBJ2-7, with 7 bases fitting TRBD1. The CDR3 spans 15 residues. Looked up from germline, CDR1 is SGHVS and CDR2 is FNYEAQ. The trim removed 1 base at V and 2 bases at J, leaving 5 bases unmatched. The CDR3 is CASSLEGAVAYEQYF. In DNA form, the CDR3 reads TGTGCCAGCAGCTTAGAGGGGGCCGTAGCCTACGAGCAGTACTTC.

The chain employs TRBV28 and TRBJ2-5; D unclear. Trimming took 1 base from V and 2 from J, leaving 8 bases between them. Germline V CDR1 and CDR2: MDHEN, SYDVKM. CDR3 size: 14 residues. The CDR3 bases are TGTGCCAGCAGTTTATTGGGCAGGCAAGAGACCCAGTACTTC. Protein product: CASSLLGRQETQYF.

This clone came up once. V gene TRBV23-1 combines with J gene TRBJ2-7; D remains unclear. TRBV23-1 is an open reading frame, and its role is uncertain. CDR3 length: 13 residues. Trimming removed 2 bases at V and 0 bases at J, with 5 bases between. CDR3 sequence: CASSQGISYEQYF. Written as DNA, the CDR3 is TGCGCCAGCAGTCAAGGGATCTCCTACGAGCAGTACTTC.

The chain couples TRBV7-3 to TRBJ2-7; 12 nucleotides align to TRBD2. The CDR3 extends over 14 amino acids. V was clipped by 5 bases and J by 6 bases; unmatched bases: 5. CDR1 and CDR2 from the germline V gene are SGHTA and FQGTGA. Here the CDR3 DNA reads TGTGCCAGCAGCCCTGGGACTAGCGGGTCCGAGCAGTACTTC. Amino acids: CASSPGTSGSEQYF.

The chain employs TRBV6-5 and TRBJ2-2; D not resolved. The CDR3 is 13 amino acids. V was clipped by 9 bases and J by 3 bases, with 11 bases between them. CDR1 is MNHEY and CDR2 is SVGAGI in the germline V gene. CDR3 coding DNA: TGTGCCAGTAGGATAGCAGACACCGGGGAGCTGTTTTTT. Amino acid sequence: CASRIADTGELFF.

Turning to this clone: Different DNA sequences within this sample yield the same CDR3. The genes are TRBV9 and TRBJ2-1; D gene uncertain. Trimming took off 0 bases at V and 5 bases at J, with 9 bases between the two ends. Per germline, CDR1 SGDLS and CDR2 YYNGEE. The CDR3 is 14 amino acids. CDR3 residues: CASSVATRHNEQFF. DNA for the CDR3: TGTGCCAGCAGCGTAGCTACCCGGCACAATGAGCAGTTCTTC.

The V gene is TRBV30, the J gene TRBJ2-2; D remains unclear. Looked up from germline, CDR1 is GTSNPN and CDR2 is SVGIG (reference sequence). The CDR3 is 16 amino acids. V lost 4 bases and J 0 bases, leaving 15 bases between the germline ends. As DNA, the CDR3 is TGTGCCTGGACCCAACGACCCGGCCCGAACACCGGGGAGCTGTTTTTT. Its translation: CAWTQRPGPNTGELFF.

This clone was seen just once. The chain uses TRBV10-3 and TRBJ1-2; D is uncertain. The germline V gene has CDR1 ENHRY and CDR2 SYGVKD. The CDR3 totals 13 residues. Trimming took off 8 bases at V and 4 bases at J, with 14 bases between the two ends. CDR3 amino acids: CAIAPSQFYGYTF. CDR3 in DNA: TGTGCCATCGCACCGTCACAGTTCTATGGCTACACCTTC.